A single sample gave rise to the 20 T cell receptor beta chains below, sequenced in a study of Graves' ophthalmopathy and Graves' hyperthyroidism. The authors amplified TCR beta CDR3 regions from RNA transcripts. Second-round multiplex PCR came after a first-round RT-PCR that employed HTBI primers. Using its own MiXCR run on the multiplex PCR reads, TCRdb lists one record per CDR3 protein. The sample carries about 400,000 distinct CDR3 sequences, roughly 21% recorded once. Sequencing was performed on peripheral blood. These receptor sequences come from a woman between 18 and 29 years old with stable Graves' hyperthyroidism.

This clonotype came up a few times. The chain links TRBV7-2 to TRBJ2-6; TRBD2 matches at 7 bases. Per the germline V gene, CDR1 is SGHTA and CDR2 is FQGNSA. The CDR3 runs to 18 residues. V lost 5 bases to trimming and J lost 0 bases; unmatched junction nucleotides: 10. Here the CDR3 reads CASSQARGILSGANVLTF. CDR3 DNA sequence: TGTGCCAGCAGCCAAGCGCGGGGGATCCTCTCTGGGGCCAACGTCCTGACTTTC.

This clonotype was seen many times. The rearrangement links TRBV5-1 to TRBJ2-7, with D perhaps matching TRBD2 (6 bases). CDR3 size: 15 residues. The V gene's germline CDR1 is SGHRS and CDR2 YFSETQ. Trimming removed 4 bases from V and 3 bases from J, with 17 bases in between. The CDR3 DNA reads TGCGCCAGCAGCCCCCAGGACTACCCTCGCTACGAGCAGTACTTC. This codes for CASSPQDYPRYEQYF. Full variable domain (missing parts from reference TRBV5-1 and TRBJ2-7): KAGVTQTPRYLIKTRGQQVTLSCSPISGHRSVSWYQQTPGQGLQFLFEYFSETQRNKGNFPGRFSGRQFSNSRSEMNVSTLELGDSALYLCASSPQDYPRYEQYFGPGTRLTVT.

The chain couples TRBV6-5 to TRBJ2-7; D is ambiguous. CDR1 is MNHEY, CDR2 SVGAGI, per germline. This CDR3 is built from 14 residues. With 2 bases removed from V and 4 bases from J, the gap between germline ends came to 12 bases. The CDR3 sequence is CASSYLTVGYEQYF. CDR3 sequence (DNA): TGTGCCAGCAGTTACCTTACCGTTGGGTACGAGCAGTACTTC.

This clonotype was detected ten times or more. The V gene is TRBV5-5, the J gene TRBJ1-5; D gene uncertain. Trimming stripped 2 bases from V and 4 bases from J, with 10 bases between. The CDR3 is 14 amino acids. The germline V gene has CDR1 SGHKS and CDR2 YYEKEE (reference sequence). The CDR3 loop is CASSFGRRNQPQHF. The CDR3 bases are TGTGCCAGCAGCTTTGGTCGGAGGAATCAGCCCCAGCATTTT.

This clonotype came up many times. V usage is TRBV4-3 and J usage is TRBJ1-1, with D unclear. The V end was cut by 4 bases, the J end by 4 bases, with 10 bases between. Germline CDR1 is LGHNA and CDR2 is YSLEER. The CDR3 extends over 13 amino acids. The CDR3, as DNA: TGCGCCAGCAGCCGGTCGGCTGCCACTGAAGCTTTCTTT. This encodes CASSRSAATEAFF.

This chain uses TRBV15 with TRBJ1-2; possible D gene TRBD1, 5 bases. V was clipped by 1 base and J by 2 bases, with 11 bases between them. The CDR3 consists of 15 residues. Germline values: CDR1 LNHNV, CDR2 YYDKDF (reference sequence). For the CDR3, the DNA is TGTGCCACCAGCAGAGGGGACGTAGGGAACTATGGCTACACCTTC. It translates to CATSRGDVGNYGYTF.

This clonotype showed up many times. The V and J genes are TRBV6-1 and TRBJ2-7, with 8 bases identical to TRBD1. The CDR3 extends over 15 amino acids. Germline V gene sequence: CDR1 MNHNS, CDR2 SASEGT. The trim removed 5 bases at V and 7 bases at J, leaving 13 bases unmatched. Here the CDR3 reads CASSRGAGGLKEQYF. DNA of the CDR3: TGTGCCAGCAGTAGGGGGGCAGGGGGCTTGAAAGAGCAGTACTTC.

This clonotype was recorded many times. The chain uses TRBV7-8 and TRBJ2-7, with D unclear. This CDR3 has 13 amino acids. The germline V and J ends were trimmed by 0 bases and 3 bases, with 6 bases remaining between them. CDR1 is SGHVS and CDR2 is FQNEAQ in the germline V gene. CDR3 sequence (DNA): TGTGCCAGCAGCTTAGCTCGGCGCTACGAGCAGTACTTC. Protein product: CASSLARRYEQYF.

Comment on this clonotype: Since a much larger clone is just one base distant, this may be a read error. The chain links TRBV6-2 or TRBV6-3 to TRBJ1-2; 9 bases fit TRBD1. Germline CDR1 MNHEY, CDR2 SVGEGT. The CDR3 is made up of 14 amino acids. Trimming removed 7 bases from V and 7 bases from J; junction bases left unmatched: 10. The CDR3 reads CASIRTGGGTGYTF. CDR3 DNA sequence: TGTGCCAGCATCCGAACAGGGGGCGGTACTGGCTACACCTTC.

This clonotype has ten or more counts. The V and J genes are TRBV12-3 or TRBV12-4 and TRBJ1-5; D remains ambiguous. Deletions cut 2 bases from V and 10 bases from J, with 9 bases between. The CDR3 consists of 12 residues. CDR3 DNA sequence: TGTGCCAGCAGTTTACTGGTAGGTCCCCAGCATTTT. It specifies CASSLLVGPQHF.

This clonotype came up many times. The chain employs TRBV6-1 and TRBJ2-5; D tentatively fits TRBD1 or TRBD2 (6 bases each). This CDR3 contains 12 residues. CDR1 and CDR2 (germline): MNHNS, SASEGT. V shed 10 bases and J shed 4 bases, with 13 bases lying between them. The CDR3 reads CATSGAGETQYF. CDR3 nucleotides: TGTGCCACCTCGGGGGCGGGAGAGACCCAGTACTTC.

Ten or more counts support this clonotype. The V gene is TRBV20-1, the J gene TRBJ2-7; the D gene could be TRBD1 or TRBD2 (5 bases each). CDR1 is DFQATT, CDR2 SNEGSKA, per germline (reference sequence). The V gene lost 0 bases and the J gene lost 3 bases, with 15 bases spanning the gap. The CDR3 spans 15 residues. The CDR3 loop reads CSARDQSEGSYEQYF. In DNA, the CDR3 is TGCAGTGCTAGAGATCAATCTGAGGGGAGCTACGAGCAGTACTTC.

This clonotype was counted many times. The V call is TRBV6-5, the J call TRBJ1-2, with 10 bases fitting TRBD1. The V gene end was trimmed by 0 bases and the J gene end by 8 bases; junction bases not matched to a gene: 12. Germline values: CDR1 MNHEY, CDR2 SVGAGI. The CDR3 spans 17 residues. CDR3 region: CASSYSRTGGAGNGYTF. CDR3 nucleotide sequence: TGTGCCAGCAGTTACTCGAGGACAGGGGGTGCCGGTAACGGCTACACCTTC.

Remarks on this clonotype: A much larger clone is a single base away; this may be a read error. The chain carries TRBV27 and TRBJ1-5, with TRBD1 matching over 7 bases. This CDR3 comprises 15 residues. Germline values: CDR1 MNHEY, CDR2 SMNVEV (reference sequence). The CDR3 coding sequence is TGTGCCAGCACTTTAGTCGGCAGGGGGAATCAGCCCCAGCATTTT. It yields the protein CASTLVGRGNQPQHF.

As to this clonotype: An end of the junction differs from the germline gene, which may be a read error. The chain links TRBV29-1 to TRBJ1-1, with unresolved D. The CDR3 sequence is 14 residues long. Germline values: CDR1 SQVTM, CDR2 ANQGSEA. The CDR3: CSVKDPGRDTEAFF. In DNA form, the CDR3 reads TGCAGCGTTAAAGACCCTGGGCGCGATACTGAAGCTTTCTTT.

This clonotype has at least ten counts. J is TRBJ1-2 and V is TRBV18; no clear D. V shed 2 bases and J shed 2 bases, with 6 bases lying between them. The CDR3 spans 13 residues. The germline gives CDR1 KGHSH, CDR2 LQKENI. CDR3 nucleotide sequence: TGTGCCAGCTCACCATCAGGAAACTATGGCTACACCTTC. Translation: CASSPSGNYGYTF.

Many counts were recorded for this clonotype. The CDR3 sequence is CASSRGGEISYEQYF. CDR3 coding DNA: TGTGCCAGCAGTCGCGGGGGTGAAATATCCTACGAGCAGTACTTC. This rearrangement joins TRBV27 to TRBJ2-7; TRBD2 matches 7 bases. The CDR3 is 15 amino acids. V was pared by 5 bases and J by 1 base, with 8 bases of the junction left unmatched. The germline CDR1 and CDR2 sequences are MNHEY and SMNVEV (reference sequence).

This clonotype came up many times. The chain couples TRBV12-3 or TRBV12-4 to TRBJ2-7; 7 bases match TRBD2. The J segment lost 0 bases and the V segment lost 6 bases, leaving 2 bases of the junction unmatched. The CDR3 spans 13 residues. CDR3 protein: CASRGGISYEQYF. The CDR3 DNA sequence: TGTGCCAGCAGGGGGGGGATCTCCTACGAGCAGTACTTC.

This clonotype was picked up many times. This sequence joins TRBV6-1 and TRBJ2-2; TRBD2 agrees at 8 bases. The CDR3 contains 15 residues. Germline V gives CDR1 MNHNS, CDR2 SASEGT. J lost 7 bases, V lost 7 bases, and 11 bases had no gene match. The CDR3 sequence: CASTALGAGGGELFF. CDR3 nucleotide sequence: TGTGCCAGCACCGCCCTGGGGGCGGGGGGCGGGGAGCTGTTTTTT.

This clonotype was observed a few times. A much larger clonotype is one base distant, so this may be a read error. The chain carries TRBV14 and TRBJ2-7; D is unresolved. The CDR3 runs to 11 residues. Germline V gene data show CDR1 as SGHDN and CDR2 as FVKESK. V was pared by 5 bases and J by 4 bases, with 6 bases between. The CDR3 reads CASSTQYEQYF. The CDR3 DNA sequence: TGTGCCAGCAGCACGCAGTACGAGCAGTACTTC.